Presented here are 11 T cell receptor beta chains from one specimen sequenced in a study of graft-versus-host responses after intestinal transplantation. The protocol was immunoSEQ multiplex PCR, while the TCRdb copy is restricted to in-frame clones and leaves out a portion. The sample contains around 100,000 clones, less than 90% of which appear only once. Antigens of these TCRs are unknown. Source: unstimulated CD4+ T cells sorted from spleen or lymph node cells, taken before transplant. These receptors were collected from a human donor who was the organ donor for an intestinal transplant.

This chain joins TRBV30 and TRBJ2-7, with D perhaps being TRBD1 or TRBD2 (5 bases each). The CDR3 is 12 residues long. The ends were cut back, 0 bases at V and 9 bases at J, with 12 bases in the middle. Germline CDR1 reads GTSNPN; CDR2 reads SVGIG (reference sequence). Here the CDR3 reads CAWSVSAGGQYF. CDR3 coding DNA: TGTGCCTGGAGTGTAAGTGCTGGGGGGCAGTACTTC.

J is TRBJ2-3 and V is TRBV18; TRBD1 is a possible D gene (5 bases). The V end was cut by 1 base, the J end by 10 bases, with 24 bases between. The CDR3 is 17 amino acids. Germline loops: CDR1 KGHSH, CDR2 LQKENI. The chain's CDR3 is CASSPRYSPQQPQAQYF. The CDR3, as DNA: TGTGCCAGCTCACCACGCTACAGCCCCCAGCAGCCACAGGCGCAGTATTTT.

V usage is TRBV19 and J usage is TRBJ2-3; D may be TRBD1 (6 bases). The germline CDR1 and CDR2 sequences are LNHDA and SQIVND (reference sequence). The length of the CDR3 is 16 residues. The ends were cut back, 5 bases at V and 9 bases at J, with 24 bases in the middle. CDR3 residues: CASSPPRQARLTTQYF. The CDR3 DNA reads TGTGCCAGTAGTCCTCCCCGACAGGCTAGACTAACGACGCAGTATTTT.

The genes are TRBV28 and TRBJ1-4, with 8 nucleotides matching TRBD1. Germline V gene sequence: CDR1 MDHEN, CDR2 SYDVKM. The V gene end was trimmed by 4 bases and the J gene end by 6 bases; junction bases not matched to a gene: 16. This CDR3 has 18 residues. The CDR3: CASSSRTGLSRKDEKLFF. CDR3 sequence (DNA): TGTGCCAGCAGTTCACGGACAGGGTTAAGTAGGAAGGATGAAAAACTGTTTTTT.

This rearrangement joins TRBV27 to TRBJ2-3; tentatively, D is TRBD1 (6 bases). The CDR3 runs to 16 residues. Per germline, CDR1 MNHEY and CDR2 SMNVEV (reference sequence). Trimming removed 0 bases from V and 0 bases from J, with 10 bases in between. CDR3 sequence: CASSLSGGRSTDTQYF. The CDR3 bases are TGTGCCAGCAGTTTATCAGGGGGTAGGAGCACAGATACGCAGTATTTT.

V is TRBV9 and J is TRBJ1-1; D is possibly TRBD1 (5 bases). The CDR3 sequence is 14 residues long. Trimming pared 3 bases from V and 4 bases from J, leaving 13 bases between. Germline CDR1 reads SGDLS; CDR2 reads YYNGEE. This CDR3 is CASSARQGTTEAFF. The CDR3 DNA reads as TGTGCCAGCAGCGCGCGGCAAGGGACCACTGAAGCTTTCTTT.

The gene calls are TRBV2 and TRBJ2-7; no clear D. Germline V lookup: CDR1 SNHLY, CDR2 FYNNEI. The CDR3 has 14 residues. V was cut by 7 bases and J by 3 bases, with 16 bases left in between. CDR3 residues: CASMPRSIGYEQYF. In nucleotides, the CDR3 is TGTGCCAGCATGCCGAGGTCGATAGGCTACGAGCAGTACTTC.

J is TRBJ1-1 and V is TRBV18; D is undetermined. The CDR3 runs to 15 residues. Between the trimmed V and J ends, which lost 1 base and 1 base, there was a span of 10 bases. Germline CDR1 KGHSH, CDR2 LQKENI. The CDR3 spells CASSPRADWNTEAFF. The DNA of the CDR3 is TGTGCCAGCTCACCACGTGCAGACTGGAACACTGAAGCTTTCTTT. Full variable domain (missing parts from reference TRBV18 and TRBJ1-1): NAGVMQNPRHLVRRRGQEARLRCSPMKGHSHVYWYRQLPEEGLKFMVYLQKENIIDESGMPKERFSAEFPKEGPSILRIQQVVRGDSAAYFCASSPRADWNTEAFFGQGTRLTVV.

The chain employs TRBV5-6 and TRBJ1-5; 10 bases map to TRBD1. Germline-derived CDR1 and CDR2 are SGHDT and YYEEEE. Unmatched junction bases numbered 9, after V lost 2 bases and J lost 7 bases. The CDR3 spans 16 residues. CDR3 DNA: TGTGCCAGCAGCTTCGCCGGGACAGGGGACGGACAGCCCCAGCATTTT. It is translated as CASSFAGTGDGQPQHF. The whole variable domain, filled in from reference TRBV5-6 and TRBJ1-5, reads DAGVTQSPTHLIKTRGQQVTLRCSPKSGHDTVSWYQQALGQGPQFIFQYYEEEERQRGNFPDRFSGHQFPNYSSELNVNALLLGDSALYLCASSFAGTGDGQPQHFGDGTRLSIL.

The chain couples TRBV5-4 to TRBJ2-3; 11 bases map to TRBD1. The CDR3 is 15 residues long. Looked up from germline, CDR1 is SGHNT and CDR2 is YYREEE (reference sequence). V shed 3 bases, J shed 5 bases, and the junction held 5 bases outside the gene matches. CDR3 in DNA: TGTGCCAGCAGCTCCAAGGACAGGGGGCTAGATACGCAGTATTTT. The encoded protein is CASSSKDRGLDTQYF.

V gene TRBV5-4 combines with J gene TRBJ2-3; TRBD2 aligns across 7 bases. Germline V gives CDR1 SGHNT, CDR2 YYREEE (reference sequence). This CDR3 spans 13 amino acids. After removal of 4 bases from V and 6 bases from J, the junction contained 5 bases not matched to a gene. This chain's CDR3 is CASSPRGDDTQYF. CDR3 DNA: TGTGCCAGCAGCCCTCGGGGGGACGATACGCAGTATTTT.